This TCR beta chain originates from a study of OX40 agonist ivuxolimab in advanced cancers. At the level of the study: Patients took ivuxolimab, an agonistic anti-OX40 (CD134) antibody.

Regarding this clone: Its cognate antigen is unknown. One end of the junction is discordant with germline, which a read error may explain.

TCRdb keeps only in-frame clones here, not all; method: immunoSEQ multiplex PCR. Among some 150,000 clones listed, approximately 94% were seen once. Study outcomes and limitations: Compared with CD4+, CD8+ T cells on average had more expanded clones. Antigen specificity of clonally expanded peripheral T cells was not established.

CDR3 length: 14 residues. CDR1 and CDR2 from the germline V gene are MNHNY and SVGAGI (reference sequence). The chain carries TRBV6-6 and TRBJ2-7, with TRBD2 matching 9 bases. The source was CD4+ or CD8+ T cells sorted from blood, collected in a trial of the OX40 agonist ivuxolimab. The TCR was taken from an adult with an advanced solid tumor such as melanoma, head and neck, liver or kidney cancer. CDR3 DNA: TGTGCCGGCAGTCGACTAGCGGTATCCTACGAGCAGTACTTC. Amino acid sequence: CAGSRLAVSYEQYF.